This T cell receptor (beta chain) came from a study of technical replicates of blood from a few donors. V was trimmed by 6 bases and J by 3 bases, leaving 9 bases between them. The germline gives CDR1 SNHLY, CDR2 FYNNEI. The CDR3 length is 14 residues. Repertoires were generated with immunoSEQ multiplex PCR, while TCRdb's copy carries only in-frame clones and drops some. The sample carries over 60,000 clones, roughly 93% recorded once. Sequencing used T cells isolated from PBMCs. This receptor was obtained from a human donor in good health. V usage is TRBV2 and J usage is TRBJ1-6; D may be TRBD1 (6 bases). The CDR3 sequence is CASSWTVYNSPLHF. The CDR3 DNA reads as TGTGCCAGCAGCTGGACAGTCTATAATTCACCCCTCCACTTT.